These 30 T cell receptor beta chains were all obtained from the same sample, sequenced in a study of shared clonotypes between healthy human individuals. Using immunoSEQ multiplex PCR, the repertoire was profiled, and TCRdb retains in-frame clones only, with some absent. The table lists around 100,000 clones, 67% of them singletons. Sequences were obtained from memory CD8+ T cells sorted from blood. The subset was: CD45RO+ cells pooled with CCR7-negative TemRA cells. These receptors were obtained from a man aged 30 to 45 in good health.

V gene TRBV29-1 combines with J gene TRBJ2-2; 8 nucleotides match TRBD1. The ends lost 0 bases at V and 4 bases at J; junction bases unmatched: 4. Germline CDR1 and CDR2: SQVTM and ANQGSEA. The CDR3 runs 15 residues. The CDR3 nucleotides read TGCAGCGTTGAAGATGGACAGGGCAGCACCGGGGAGCTGTTTTTT. Its protein product is CSVEDGQGSTGELFF.

The chain uses TRBV30 and TRBJ2-5; D gene ambiguous. This CDR3 comprises 12 residues. CDR1 and CDR2 (germline): GTSNPN, SVGIG (reference sequence). V lost 2 bases and J 3 bases, leaving 7 bases between the germline ends. The chain's CDR3 is CAWSPTEETQYF. CDR3 in DNA: TGTGCCTGGAGTCCAACCGAAGAGACCCAGTACTTC. Filled out from reference TRBV30 and TRBJ2-5, the complete variable domain reads SQTIHQWPATLVQPVGSPLSLECTVEGTSNPNLYWYRQAAGRGLQLLFYSVGIGQISSEVPQNLSASRPQDRQFILSSKKLLLSDSGFYLCAWSPTEETQYFGPGTRLLVL.

The genes are TRBV7-9 and TRBJ2-3; the match to TRBD2 covers 13 bases. Unmatched junction bases numbered 9, after V lost 5 bases and J lost 4 bases. The CDR3 has 17 residues. Germline lookup yields CDR1 SEHNR and CDR2 FQNEAQ (reference sequence). CDR3 in amino acids: CASSDTSGRERPDTQYF. Written as DNA, the CDR3 is TGTGCCAGCAGCGATACTAGCGGGAGGGAGAGGCCAGATACGCAGTATTTT. Variable domain in full (rest from reference TRBV7-9 and TRBJ2-3): DTGVSQNPRHKITKRGQNVTFRCDPISEHNRLYWYRQTLGQGPEFLTYFQNEAQLEKSRLLSDRFSAERPKGSFSTLEIQRTEQGDSAMYLCASSDTSGRERPDTQYFGPGTRLTVL.

V gene TRBV18 combines with J gene TRBJ1-2, with D unresolved. The CDR3 spans 15 residues. V shed 3 bases and J shed 5 bases, with 16 bases lying between them. CDR1 and CDR2 from the germline V gene are KGHSH and LQKENI. CDR3 DNA sequence: TGTGCCAGCTCACCGGGTATGCAGGCCCTATATGGCTACACCTTC. It translates to CASSPGMQALYGYTF.

This clone appeared many times. Within the sample, other DNA sequences also encode this same CDR3. This chain connects TRBV28 to TRBJ2-7; D gene uncertain. V was cut by 4 bases and J by 4 bases, with 5 bases left in between. Germline values: CDR1 MDHEN, CDR2 SYDVKM. The CDR3 has 11 amino acids. This chain's CDR3 is CASSSVYEQYF. CDR3 DNA: TGTGCCAGCAGTTCCGTATACGAGCAGTACTTC. Combining the CDR3 with reference TRBV28 and TRBJ2-7 gives the whole variable domain DVKVTQSSRYLVKRTGEKVFLECVQDMDHENMFWYRQDPGLGLRLIYFSYDVKMKEKGDIPEGYSVSREKKERFSLILESASTNQTSMYLCASSSVYEQYFGPGTRLTVT.

The rearrangement joins TRBV27 to TRBJ2-7, with TRBD1 matching over 9 bases. Trimming took 0 bases from V and 3 from J; bases not matched to a gene: 6. Germline V gene lookup returns CDR1 MNHEY and CDR2 SMNVEV (reference sequence). The CDR3 is 16 amino acids. The CDR3 sequence: CASSLSGGDRVYEQYF. CDR3 nucleotides: TGTGCCAGCAGTTTATCGGGGGGGGACAGGGTCTACGAGCAGTACTTC.

The chain joins TRBV5-4 to TRBJ1-2; weak D call: TRBD1 (6 bases). Germline V gene lookup returns CDR1 SGHNT and CDR2 YYREEE (reference sequence). V dropped 4 bases and J dropped 5 bases, with 21 bases sitting between them. The CDR3 has 16 amino acids. The CDR3 here is CASSAGLGQSDYGYTF. In nucleotides, the CDR3 is TGTGCCAGCAGCGCCGGACTCGGACAGTCCGATTATGGCTACACCTTC. Based on the CDR3 plus reference TRBV5-4 and TRBJ1-2, the full variable domain is ETGVTQSPTHLIKTRGQQVTLRCSSQSGHNTVSWYQQALGQGPQFIFQYYREEENGRGNFPPRFSGLQFPNYSSELNVNALELDDSALYLCASSAGLGQSDYGYTFGSGTRLTVV.

The gene calls are TRBV27 and TRBJ2-7; D is perhaps TRBD1 (6 bases). CDR3 length: 17 amino acids. V was pared by 3 bases and J by 1 base, with 19 bases between. Germline lookup yields CDR1 MNHEY and CDR2 SMNVEV (reference sequence). CDR3 DNA: TGTGCCAGCAGTTTGAGACCGGGACATATGTTTTCCTACGAGCAGTACTTC. Translated, it gives CASSLRPGHMFSYEQYF.

The rearrangement uses TRBV11-2 and TRBJ2-7; 9 nucleotides agree with TRBD1. This CDR3 comprises 14 residues. Germline lookup yields CDR1 SGHAT and CDR2 FQNNGV. V was pared by 4 bases and J by 3 bases, with 4 bases of the junction left unmatched. The CDR3 nucleotides are TGTGCCAGCAGCTCACAGGGGGCCATCTACGAGCAGTACTTC. Translated, it gives CASSSQGAIYEQYF.

A few counts support this clone. The rearrangement uses TRBV11-2 and TRBJ2-7, with TRBD2 identical over 11 bases. V shed 3 bases and J 3 bases; nucleotides not matched to a gene: 1. Germline loops: CDR1 SGHAT, CDR2 FQNNGV. The CDR3 is made up of 14 amino acids. CDR3 bases: TGTGCCAGCAGCTTTGGGACTAGCGGCTACGAGCAGTACTTC. Amino acids: CASSFGTSGYEQYF.

The V gene is TRBV11-2, the J gene TRBJ2-7; D call uncertain. V lost 5 bases and J lost 2, with 13 bases in between. Germline loops: CDR1 SGHAT, CDR2 FQNNGV. The CDR3 consists of 14 residues. CDR3 nucleotide sequence: TGTGCCAGCAGCGGGCAGTGGACCCCCTACGAGCAGTACTTC. It codes for CASSGQWTPYEQYF.

The J gene is TRBJ2-7, the V gene TRBV10-3, with TRBD2 matching over 9 bases. With V trimmed by 3 bases and J by 0 bases, 6 bases remained unmatched. Germline CDR1 reads ENHRY; CDR2 reads SYGVKD. The CDR3 extends over 16 amino acids. The CDR3 DNA reads as TGTGCCATCAGTGACGAGACTAGCGGCAGCTCCTACGAGCAGTACTTC. Translation: CAISDETSGSSYEQYF.

The chain employs TRBV25-1 and TRBJ2-1; 7 bases are a match to TRBD2. Germline-derived CDR1 and CDR2 are MGHDK and SYGVNS. V shed 3 bases, J shed 8 bases, and the junction held 10 bases outside the gene matches. The CDR3 spans 15 residues. CDR3 nucleotides: TGTGCCAGCAGTGATCCCCGGGAGGCCGGGGATGAGCAGTTCTTC. This translates into CASSDPREAGDEQFF.

This clone was counted ten times or more. This rearrangement joins TRBV14 to TRBJ2-1, with 13 bases that match TRBD2. V lost 5 bases, J lost 8 bases, and 3 bases stayed unmatched. CDR3 length: 14 amino acids. Germline values: CDR1 SGHDN, CDR2 FVKESK. The CDR3: CASSELAGGDEQFF. The CDR3 region has the DNA TGTGCCAGCAGCGAACTAGCGGGAGGGGATGAGCAGTTCTTC.

The chain carries TRBV7-3 and TRBJ2-1, with 7 positions matching TRBD2. Germline V gene lookup returns CDR1 SGHTA and CDR2 FQGTGA. This CDR3 is built from 13 residues. Trimming removed 7 bases from V and 6 bases from J; junction bases left unmatched: 6. The CDR3 bases are TGTGCCAGCACCCCCGGGAGGAGCAATGAGCAGTTCTTC. This codes for CASTPGRSNEQFF.

The chain joins TRBV4-3 to TRBJ2-2; D unresolved. V was cut by 1 base and J by 1 base, with 4 bases left in between. Germline CDR1 and CDR2: LGHNA and YSLEER. The CDR3 extends over 14 amino acids. The CDR3 bases are TGCGCCAGCAGCCAAGGGCAGAACACCGGGGAGCTGTTTTTT. Protein sequence: CASSQGQNTGELFF.

This clone was recorded a few times. This chain uses TRBV7-8 with TRBJ2-1, with TRBD2 matching over 7 bases. The CDR3 runs to 15 residues. CDR1 SGHVS and CDR2 FQNEAQ come from the germline V gene. Trimming removed 3 bases from V and 8 bases from J; junction bases left unmatched: 10. CDR3 sequence (DNA): TGTGCCAGCAGCTTCTGGGGCGGGAGTTTGGATGAGCAGTTCTTC. It specifies CASSFWGGSLDEQFF. The whole variable domain, remainder taken from reference TRBV7-8 and TRBJ2-1, is GAGVSQSPRYKVAKRGQDVALRCDPISGHVSLFWYQQALGQGPEFLTYFQNEAQLDKSGLPSDRFFAERPEGSVSTLKIQRTQQEDSAVYLCASSFWGGSLDEQFFGPGTRLTVL.

Note on this clone: A far larger clone differs by one base, so this is likely a read error. The chain has TRBV6-5 and TRBJ1-2; D call uncertain. Germline V gene lookup returns CDR1 MNHEY and CDR2 SVGAGI. There are 11 residues in the CDR3. CDR3 coding DNA: TGTACCACTGGAACTAACTATGGCTACACCTTC. Amino acids: CTTGTNYGYTF.

The chain is built from TRBV15 and TRBJ2-3; TRBD2 matches at 7 bases. This CDR3 comprises 15 residues. Per germline, CDR1 LNHNV and CDR2 YYDKDF (reference sequence). J lost 5 bases, V lost 3 bases, and 8 bases had no gene match. CDR3 DNA: TGTGCCACCAGCAGTGAAATAGCGGGTCTAGATACGCAGTATTTT. This translates into CATSSEIAGLDTQYF.

The sample holds a few counts of this clone. The chain combines TRBV6-6 with TRBJ1-2, with 7 nucleotides matching TRBD1. This CDR3 has 12 residues. V lost 2 bases and J lost 6; bases outside the gene matches: 0. Germline V gives CDR1 MNHNY, CDR2 SVGAGI (reference sequence). This CDR3 is CASSYDRDGYTF. The CDR3 DNA reads as TGTGCCAGCAGTTACGACAGGGATGGCTACACCTTC.

V usage is TRBV4-1 and J usage is TRBJ1-4, with D possibly TRBD1 on 6 matching bases. The CDR3 contains 15 residues. The germline V and J ends were trimmed by 3 bases and 0 bases, with 8 bases remaining between them. Germline CDR1 and CDR2: MGHRA and YSYEKL. The CDR3 reads CASSQRTATNEKLFF. CDR3 bases: TGCGCCAGCAGCCAGAGGACAGCAACTAATGAAAAACTGTTTTTT.

The rearrangement joins TRBV15 to TRBJ1-2, with 8 bases fitting TRBD1. The CDR3 sequence is 19 residues long. Germline V gene data show CDR1 as LNHNV and CDR2 as YYDKDF (reference sequence). With 1 base clipped from V and 2 bases from J, the junction kept 15 bases outside the gene matches. In DNA form, the CDR3 reads TGTGCCACCAGCAGAGTCATCTCCGAGGACAGGGAGAGAAACTATGGCTACACCTTC. Its protein product is CATSRVISEDRERNYGYTF.

This clone was seen a few times. This sequence joins TRBV4-1 and TRBJ2-7; D is possibly TRBD2 (6 bases). CDR1 and CDR2 from the germline V gene are MGHRA and YSYEKL. Between the trimmed V and J ends, which lost 4 bases and 1 base, there was a span of 14 bases. The CDR3 is 15 residues long. As DNA, the CDR3 is TGCGCCAGCAGCCCCTCCTTGGGGGGTTCCTACGAGCAGTACTTC. It translates to CASSPSLGGSYEQYF.

This chain connects TRBV18 to TRBJ2-1; TRBD1 matches at 8 bases. Germline values: CDR1 KGHSH, CDR2 LQKENI. V trimming: 3 bases; J trimming: 7 bases; junction bases outside the gene matches: 2. The CDR3 loop spans 13 amino acids. This CDR3 is CASSPYRGNEQFF. In DNA form, the CDR3 reads TGTGCCAGCTCACCTTACAGGGGGAATGAGCAGTTCTTC.

The chain employs TRBV4-3 and TRBJ2-1, with 13 bases that match TRBD2. Trimming removed 0 bases from V and 8 bases from J; junction bases left unmatched: 4. The CDR3 loop spans 16 amino acids. Per the germline V gene, CDR1 is LGHNA and CDR2 is YSLEER. The CDR3 sequence is CASSQEGLAGLDEQFF. In DNA, the CDR3 is TGCGCCAGCAGCCAAGAGGGACTAGCGGGATTAGATGAGCAGTTCTTC.

The J gene is TRBJ2-1, the V gene TRBV4-3, with 7 positions matching TRBD2. The length of the CDR3 is 14 residues. V lost 0 bases to trimming and J lost 10 bases; unmatched junction nucleotides: 6. CDR1 is LGHNA, CDR2 YSLEER, per germline. CDR3 bases: TGCGCCAGCAGCCAAGACGGTCGGGGAGGGGAGCAGTTCTTC. Translated: CASSQDGRGGEQFF.

The V and J genes are TRBV7-9 and TRBJ1-5; D gene ambiguous. Germline loops: CDR1 SEHNR, CDR2 FQNEAQ (reference sequence). V lost 3 bases, J lost 7 bases, and 13 bases lay in between. The CDR3 has 14 residues. CDR3 protein: CASSFSDSGQPQHF. In nucleotides, the CDR3 is TGTGCCAGCAGCTTTAGTGATTCGGGGCAGCCCCAGCATTTT.

This chain uses TRBV5-4 with TRBJ1-4, with 11 bases lining up with TRBD1. Germline values: CDR1 SGHNT, CDR2 YYREEE (reference sequence). The CDR3 is 17 amino acids. Trimming cost V 0 bases and J 5 bases; bases outside gene matches: 6. The CDR3 DNA reads TGTGCCAGCAGCTTGGCGGGACAGGGGGTGGTAAATGAAAAACTGTTTTTT. Protein product: CASSLAGQGVVNEKLFF.

This clone has more than one count but fewer than ten. CDR3 amino acids: CASSVERTATSYNEQFF. As DNA, the CDR3 is TGTGCCAGCAGCGTAGAAAGGACAGCGACTTCCTACAATGAGCAGTTCTTC. This rearrangement joins TRBV9 to TRBJ2-1; D may be TRBD1 (6 bases). V was shortened by 0 bases and J by 1 base, with 14 bases between the two germline ends. The CDR3 runs 17 residues. Germline V gene lookup returns CDR1 SGDLS and CDR2 YYNGEE.

Concerning this clone itself: One end of the junction fails to match germline, which may point to a read error. The chain recombines TRBV7-7 with TRBJ2-2; the match to TRBD2 covers 15 bases. CDR3 length equals 19 residues. Germline V gene data show CDR1 as SSHAT and CDR2 as FNYEAQ (reference sequence). This chain's CDR3 is CASSPRTSGRALNTGELFF. CDR3 DNA sequence: TGTGCTAGCAGCCCGAGGACTAGCGGGAGGGCACTCAACACCGGGGAGCTGTTTTTT.